The 14 T cell receptor beta chains below come from one sample, sequenced in a study of blood T cell repertoires in COVID-19. Only in-frame clones appear in the TCRdb table, and some are missing; sequencing was by immunoSEQ multiplex PCR. Counted here are about 130,000 clones, 85% occurring once; the ten biggest clones make up more than 6.5%. Sequenced: peripheral blood. The receptors here all came from an elderly man with active or convalescent COVID-19.

V usage is TRBV25-1 and J usage is TRBJ1-2; perhaps TRBD1 as D (6 bases). CDR1 and CDR2 (germline): MGHDK, SYGVNS. V dropped 2 bases and J dropped 4 bases, with 11 bases sitting between them. The CDR3 has 14 amino acids. As DNA, the CDR3 is TGTGCCAGCAGTGAAGGTCAGGGGATCTATGGCTACACCTTC. Translated: CASSEGQGIYGYTF.

The chain joins TRBV5-4 to TRBJ2-1, with 8 bases fitting TRBD1. Germline assignment: CDR1 SGHNT and CDR2 YYREEE (reference sequence). The J segment lost 10 bases and the V segment lost 4 bases, leaving 13 bases of the junction unmatched. This CDR3 has 15 amino acids. The CDR3 loop reads CASSLTGEPGREQFF. In DNA, the CDR3 is TGTGCCAGCAGCCTGACAGGGGAGCCGGGAAGGGAGCAGTTCTTC.

This chain uses TRBV2 with TRBJ2-7, with TRBD2 matching 11 bases. Trimming cost V 8 bases and J 4 bases; bases outside gene matches: 16. CDR3 length: 17 residues. The V gene's germline CDR1 is SNHLY and CDR2 FYNNEI. The CDR3 bases are TGTGCCAGCCTACGGGGACTAGCGGTAGATGAGATTTACGAGCAGTACTTC. Its translation is CASLRGLAVDEIYEQYF.

This sequence joins TRBV7-9 and TRBJ2-7; 7 bases align to TRBD1. Trimming cost V 5 bases and J 3 bases; bases outside gene matches: 10. This CDR3 comprises 15 residues. CDR1 and CDR2 (germline): SEHNR, FQNEAQ (reference sequence). CDR3 sequence (DNA): TGTGCCAGCAGCCCACGCCAGGGACAGTACTACGAGCAGTACTTC. This codes for CASSPRQGQYYEQYF.

The chain couples TRBV14 to TRBJ1-2; D perhaps matches TRBD1 (5 bases). Germline lookup yields CDR1 SGHDN and CDR2 FVKESK. The CDR3 runs 13 residues. V was trimmed by 4 bases and J by 5 bases, leaving 11 bases between them. CDR3 region: CASSPSGLYGYTF. CDR3 bases: TGTGCCAGCAGCCCCTCAGGGCTGTATGGCTACACCTTC.

The chain joins TRBV3-1 (or the pseudogene TRBV3-2) to TRBJ2-7; TRBD2 matches 10 bases. Germline V gene data show CDR1 as LGHDT and CDR2 as YNNKEL (reference sequence). CDR3 length equals 15 residues. With 4 bases clipped from V and 7 bases from J, the junction kept 10 bases outside the gene matches. As DNA, the CDR3 is TGTGCCAGCAGCCCCCGGCTAGCGGGGGTGGGGGAGCAGTACTTC. Translated, it gives CASSPRLAGVGEQYF.

About this clone itself: Other DNA sequences from this sample encode an identical CDR3 as well. The CDR3 is CASSFLQGGQPQHF. The CDR3 DNA follows: TGTGCCAGCAGCTTTCTCCAGGGCGGCCAGCCCCAGCATTTT. The rearrangement joins TRBV7-2 to TRBJ1-5, with a possible D match to TRBD1 (5 bases). The germline V and J ends were trimmed by 3 bases and 7 bases, with 13 bases remaining between them. This CDR3 is built from 14 residues. Germline CDR1 SGHTA, CDR2 FQGNSA.

This sequence joins TRBV7-8 and TRBJ2-7; TRBD2 matches at 12 bases. The trim removed 6 bases at V and 1 base at J, leaving 4 bases unmatched. CDR3 length: 15 amino acids. Germline CDR1 SGHVS, CDR2 FQNEAQ. The CDR3 nucleotides are TGTGCCAGCAGGAGGGGACTAGCGGGTTCCTACGAGCAGTACTTC. Translation: CASRRGLAGSYEQYF.

The gene calls are TRBV27 and TRBJ2-2, with a tentative D call TRBD1 (6 bases). CDR3 size: 15 residues. Germline CDR1 MNHEY, CDR2 SMNVEV (reference sequence). V lost 3 bases, J lost 1 base, and 9 bases lay in between. CDR3 sequence: CASSFSTGNTGELFF. The CDR3 DNA is TGTGCCAGCAGTTTTTCGACAGGGAACACCGGGGAGCTGTTTTTT.

The genes are TRBV4-1 and TRBJ1-6; D is unclear. CDR3 length: 17 residues. Germline CDR1 is MGHRA and CDR2 is YSYEKL. Trimming cost V 1 base and J 0 bases, with 10 bases left between them. The CDR3 is CASSQGRANSYNSPLHF. CDR3 bases: TGCGCCAGCAGCCAAGGGAGGGCCAACTCCTATAATTCACCCCTCCACTTT.

The gene calls are TRBV15 and TRBJ2-7; 7 bases are shared with TRBD1. The trim removed 5 bases at V and 6 bases at J, leaving 4 bases unmatched. The V gene's germline CDR1 is LNHNV and CDR2 YYDKDF (reference sequence). The CDR3 sequence is 12 residues long. CDR3 DNA sequence: TGTGCCACCAGCCTCGACAGGGTCGAGCAGTACTTC. Encoded protein: CATSLDRVEQYF.

V and J are TRBV21-1 and TRBJ1-6. TRBV21-1 is a pseudogene. The CDR3 sequence is 13 residues long. DNA for the CDR3: TGTGCCAGCAGTCGTTCCTATAATTCACCCCTCCACTTT. Its protein product is CASSRSYNSPLHF.

V gene TRBV2 combines with J gene TRBJ2-2, with no clear D. Trimming removed 2 bases from V and 4 bases from J, with 11 bases in between. This CDR3 contains 15 residues. Germline CDR1 and CDR2: SNHLY and FYNNEI. The CDR3 DNA follows: TGTGCCAGCAGTGAACTCCAGTTATCCACCGGGGAGCTGTTTTTT. Translation: CASSELQLSTGELFF.

The V and J genes are TRBV20-1 and TRBJ1-2; D unresolved. CDR1 DFQATT and CDR2 SNEGSKA come from the germline V gene (reference sequence). This CDR3 has 12 residues. Trimming shortened V by 3 bases and J by 4 bases, and 9 bases separated the two germline ends. The CDR3 coding sequence is TGCAGTGCTAGTTCGGGGTTCTATGGCTACACCTTC. This translates into CSASSGFYGYTF.